This T cell receptor beta chain was found in a study of shared clonotypes between healthy human individuals. Study observations and caveats: Exclusively blood specimens were collected; tissue repertoires likely differ. In general, naive subsets displayed greater estimated richness than memory subsets did.

A word on this clone: Its antigen remains unknown.

The authors ran the assay at deep level. Only in-frame clones appear in the TCRdb table, and some are missing; sequencing was by immunoSEQ multiplex PCR. The data hold about 2.3 million clones, with 90% to 95% observed a single time. The donors were adults (healthy and HIV-negative) with no recent acute infections or vaccinations. The CDR3 sequence is 16 residues long. Trimming pared 3 bases from V and 7 bases from J, leaving 21 bases between. CDR1 and CDR2 from the germline V gene are MDHEN and SYDVKM. The sequenced sample consisted of naive CD4+ T cells from PBMCs. The subset was: CD45RA+ positively selected. This chain links TRBV28 with TRBJ1-1; D is perhaps TRBD1 (5 bases). This TCR was recovered from a man younger than 30 in good health. Some clones in this sample may be carry-over from other donors' samples. Here the CDR3 reads CASSFSGTGFGDEAFF. DNA of the CDR3: TGTGCCAGCAGTTTCTCCGGGACTGGGTTCGGGGATGAAGCTTTCTTT. The variable domain in full, with the rest retrieved from reference TRBV28 and TRBJ1-1, is DVKVTQSSRYLVKRTGEKVFLECVQDMDHENMFWYRQDPGLGLRLIYFSYDVKMKEKGDIPEGYSVSREKKERFSLILESASTNQTSMYLCASSFSGTGFGDEAFFGQGTRLTVV.